The 16 T cell receptor beta chains presented below share a single source sample, sequenced in a study of post-analysis software for immune sequencing data (dated by TCRdb to between 2015 and 2017). General conclusions and limits of the study: Significantly higher frequencies in patients than in controls were found for about five TRBV segments, including TRBV5-6, TRBV5-1 and TRBV20-1.

Antigen specificity for these receptors is unknown. Libraries were built with PCR. Sequencing instrument: Illumina HiSeq 2500. To reduce PCR and sequencing biases, unique molecular identifiers were incorporated into the TCR beta cDNA libraries. TCRdb reprocessing: public reads trimmed at Q25 with fastp, clones called with MiXCR, in-frame beta chains kept. Each entry is one CDR3 protein sequence, shown with its most common DNA and genes. The sample profile shows about 770,000 distinct CDR3 sequences; 46% of them were found once. The ten largest clones capture 4.9% of the sample. The sequenced material came from blood. Source of these receptors: a girl aged 5-17 years with multiple sclerosis.

The rearrangement joins TRBV20-1 to TRBJ2-1; 9 nucleotides line up with TRBD2. This CDR3 is 15 amino acids long. Trimming removed 5 bases from V and 4 bases from J; junction bases left unmatched: 9. Germline V gives CDR1 DFQATT, CDR2 SNEGSKA (reference sequence). The CDR3 DNA sequence: TGCAGTGCTCCCCGTAGCGGGAGCTTTTACAATGAGCAGTTCTTC. The encoded protein is CSAPRSGSFYNEQFF.

The chain carries TRBV28 and TRBJ2-1; D is undetermined. Germline-derived CDR1 and CDR2 are MDHEN and SYDVKM. CDR3 length: 12 amino acids. The germline V and J ends were trimmed by 1 base and 5 bases, with 3 bases remaining between them. The CDR3 DNA sequence: TGTGCCAGCAGTTTATCAAACAATGAGCAGTTCTTC. Protein product: CASSLSNNEQFF.

This sequence joins TRBV7-8 and TRBJ1-5; possibly TRBD1 for D (5 bases). V was clipped by 2 bases and J by 0 bases, with 8 bases between them. Germline loops: CDR1 SGHVS, CDR2 FQNEAQ. The length of the CDR3 is 15 residues. CDR3 coding DNA: TGTGCCAGCAGCTTACGCAGGGATAGCAATCAGCCCCAGCATTTT. Translating it yields CASSLRRDSNQPQHF. Supplemented by reference TRBV7-8 and TRBJ1-5, the full variable domain reads GAGVSQSPRYKVAKRGQDVALRCDPISGHVSLFWYQQALGQGPEFLTYFQNEAQLDKSGLPSDRFFAERPEGSVSTLKIQRTQQEDSAVYLCASSLRRDSNQPQHFGDGTRLSIL.

This clonotype showed up just a few times. The chain employs TRBV7-2 and TRBJ2-3, with D maybe TRBD1 (5 bases). The germline CDR1 and CDR2 sequences are SGHTA and FQGNSA. The CDR3 runs to 18 residues. Deletions cut 1 base from V and 2 bases from J, with 19 bases between. Here the CDR3 reads CASSLELGPELPTDTQYF. The CDR3 nucleotides read TGTGCCAGCAGCTTAGAGCTGGGGCCGGAACTACCCACAGATACGCAGTATTTT.

J is TRBJ1-5 and V is TRBV20-1; no definite D call. Germline assignment: CDR1 DFQATT and CDR2 SNEGSKA (reference sequence). Trimming took 5 bases from V and 3 from J, leaving 11 bases between them. The CDR3 length is 13 residues. This CDR3 reads CSAASMANQPQHF. The CDR3, as DNA: TGCAGTGCTGCCTCAATGGCCAATCAGCCCCAGCATTTT.

The V gene is TRBV15, the J gene TRBJ2-2, with D perhaps TRBD1 or TRBD2 (5 bases each). V was trimmed by 3 bases and J by 6 bases, leaving 8 bases between them. This CDR3 spans 13 amino acids. Germline V gene lookup returns CDR1 LNHNV and CDR2 YYDKDF (reference sequence). CDR3 in DNA: TGTGCCACCAGCAGGGGGGAATCCGGGGAGCTGTTTTTT. This sequence encodes CATSRGESGELFF.

This clonotype has more than one count but fewer than ten. This rearrangement joins TRBV27 to TRBJ2-7, with D possibly matching TRBD1 (6 bases). The CDR3 sequence is 14 residues long. The germline V gene encodes CDR1 MNHEY and CDR2 SMNVEV (reference sequence). V lost 5 bases to trimming and J lost 2 bases, with 13 bases between them. The CDR3: CASSLTGMTYEQYF. The CDR3 coding sequence is TGTGCCAGCAGTCTCACAGGGATGACCTACGAGCAGTACTTC.

In its sample, this clonotype was seen many times. Here the CDR3 reads CASTFRGGYQETQYF. The DNA of the CDR3 is TGTGCCAGCACCTTCAGAGGGGGATACCAAGAGACCCAGTACTTC. V usage is TRBV6-6 and J usage is TRBJ2-5; tentative D call: TRBD1 (6 bases). The CDR3 is 15 residues long. V was shortened by 7 bases and J by 0 bases, with 15 bases between the two germline ends. Germline CDR1 and CDR2: MNHNY and SVGAGI (reference sequence).

This chain connects TRBV18 to TRBJ1-2, with D possibly TRBD1 on 5 matching bases. Trimming took 1 base from V and 0 from J, leaving 9 bases between them. The CDR3 covers 15 residues. Germline CDR1 KGHSH, CDR2 LQKENI. CDR3 in amino acids: CASSPRGRSNYGYTF. CDR3 nucleotides: TGTGCCAGCTCACCACGGGGCCGATCTAACTATGGCTACACCTTC.

This clonotype showed up just a few times. J is TRBJ2-1 and V is TRBV11-2; tentatively, D is TRBD1 or TRBD2 (5 bases each). The CDR3 is 16 residues long. Germline CDR1 reads SGHAT; CDR2 reads FQNNGV. V lost 1 base to trimming and J lost 4 bases, with 14 bases between them. The CDR3 protein is CASSLGLLGTYNEQFF. DNA of the CDR3: TGTGCCAGCAGCTTAGGACTTCTGGGGACGTACAATGAGCAGTTCTTC.

This rearrangement joins TRBV18 to TRBJ2-3; 7 bases agree with TRBD1. Per germline, CDR1 KGHSH and CDR2 LQKENI. The CDR3 consists of 16 residues. Trimming removed 5 bases from V and 2 bases from J; junction bases left unmatched: 10. In nucleotides, the CDR3 is TGTGCCAGCTCAACGCTGGGACAGCTCAACACAGATACGCAGTATTTT. It codes for CASSTLGQLNTDTQYF.

The chain is built from TRBV29-1 and TRBJ2-3, with 8 nucleotides matching TRBD1. CDR3 size: 13 residues. CDR1 and CDR2 from the germline V gene are SQVTM and ANQGSEA. With 5 bases clipped from V and 4 bases from J, the junction kept 5 bases outside the gene matches. CDR3 amino acids: CSVRTGGSDTQYF. CDR3 DNA sequence: TGCAGCGTTCGTACAGGGGGATCAGATACGCAGTATTTT.

The J gene is TRBJ2-1, the V gene TRBV29-1; TRBD2 matches 10 bases. CDR1 is SQVTM and CDR2 is ANQGSEA in the germline V gene. The CDR3 runs to 13 residues. With 4 bases clipped from V and 12 bases from J, the junction kept 9 bases outside the gene matches. In DNA form, the CDR3 reads TGCAGCGTTGGGACTAGCGGCTCCGGGGGGCAGTTCTTC. Residues: CSVGTSGSGGQFF.

The chain recombines TRBV29-1 with TRBJ2-5; 7 bases agree with TRBD2. The ends lost 6 bases at V and 2 bases at J; junction bases unmatched: 9. Germline CDR1 reads SQVTM; CDR2 reads ANQGSEA. This CDR3 comprises 14 residues. The CDR3 DNA reads as TGCAGCGTCGCCCACGGTAGCGGGCAAGAGACCCAGTACTTC. Protein product: CSVAHGSGQETQYF.

The table lists this clonotype with a few counts. The rearrangement joins TRBV7-2 to TRBJ1-1, with TRBD1 as a possible D gene (5 bases). The V gene lost 6 bases and the J gene lost 8 bases, with 19 bases spanning the gap. The germline gives CDR1 SGHTA, CDR2 FQGNSA. The CDR3 contains 14 residues. The CDR3 sequence is CASRPPGQHWEAFF. The CDR3 coding sequence is TGTGCCAGCAGGCCCCCCGGACAACACTGGGAAGCTTTCTTT.

Remarks on this clonotype: No DNA is shown, since the ends of the CDR3 on it are uncertain; the CDR3 is the one TCRdb lists. This chain connects TRBV12-3 or TRBV12-4 to TRBJ1-6; whether TRBD1, the table's D call, matches the DNA was not checked. With termini counted, the CDR3 has 14 amino acids. The CDR3 region is CASSFSGPDSPLHF.